The rows below give T cell receptor beta chains drawn from one sample of a study of blood T cell repertoires in COVID-19. Profiling relied on immunoSEQ multiplex PCR, and the TCRdb table lists in-frame clones only, not all of them. The sample has about 300,000 clones, 85% seen once. The sample taken for sequencing was PBMCs or T cells enriched from blood (not recorded which). The source is a woman in her 30s who had been exposed to COVID-19. Each CDR3 is given with its conserved first and last residue. A D gene is named only where the DNA matches it firmly. Rows give clone size only sometimes, using once, few, many, or a class for an expanded clone.

d_gene	abundance	v_gene	j_gene	CDR3aa	CDR3nt
.	.	TRBV12-3/TRBV12-4	TRBJ1-6	CASSRTGTSALHF	TGTGCCAGCAGCCGAACCGGGACATCCGCCCTCCACTTT
TRBD1	.	TRBV7-3	TRBJ1-1	CASSSTGVNTEAFF	TGTGCCAGCAGCTCGACAGGGGTGAACACTGAAGCTTTCTTT
TRBD2	.	TRBV7-9	TRBJ2-3	CASSFYGLAGVIGDTQYF	TGTGCCAGCAGCTTTTATGGGCTAGCGGGAGTTATAGGAGATACGCAGTATTTT
.	.	TRBV4-3	TRBJ2-3	CASSLRLAGPTSSTDTQYF	TGCGCCAGCAGCCTCCGACTGGCGGGGCCGACCAGTAGCACAGATACGCAGTATTTT
.	.	TRBV5-1	TRBJ2-5	CASSPNQETQYF	TGCGCCAGCAGCCCCAACCAAGAGACCCAGTACTTC
.	.	TRBV15	TRBJ2-5	CATSRFPQETQYF	TGTGCCACCAGTCGGTTTCCCCAAGAGACCCAGTACTTC
.	once	TRBV2	TRBJ2-3	CASSERDTDTQYF	TGTGCCAGCAGTGAACGGGACACAGATACGCAGTATTTT
.	.	TRBV28	TRBJ1-2	CASGGNYGYTF	TGTGCCAGCGGGGGCAACTATGGCTACACCTTC
TRBD2	.	TRBV28	TRBJ2-5	CASSSPRGLAGGQETQYF	TGTGCCAGCAGTTCCCCCCGGGGACTAGCGGGGGGTCAAGAGACCCAGTACTTC
.	.	TRBV29-1	TRBJ2-7	CSVEGGPSYEQYF	TGCAGCGTTGAGGGGGGTCCGTCCTACGAGCAGTACTTC
.	.	TRBV11-1	TRBJ1-4	CASSPGTTTNEKLFF	TGTGCCAGCAGCCCCGGGACAACAACTAATGAAAAACTGTTTTTT
.	.	TRBV6-6	TRBJ2-5	CASSSLVGLGETQYF	TGTGCCAGCAGCTCACTTGTGGGACTGGGGGAGACCCAGTACTTC
TRBD2	once	TRBV7-2	TRBJ2-1	CASSLRTSGADNEQFF	TGTGCCAGCAGCTTAAGGACTAGCGGGGCGGACAATGAGCAGTTCTTC
TRBD1	.	TRBV7-9	TRBJ1-1	CASSLVGTGGTEAFF	TGTGCCAGCAGCTTAGTAGGGACAGGGGGCACTGAAGCTTTCTTT
TRBD1	.	TRBV19	TRBJ2-3	CASSIGQGWTDTQYF	TGTGCCAGTAGCATTGGACAGGGGTGGACAGATACGCAGTATTTT
.	.	TRBV5-6	TRBJ1-4	CASSRRDTQGEKLFF	TGTGCCAGCAGCCGACGGGACACCCAAGGGGAAAAACTGTTTTTT
TRBD1	.	TRBV30	TRBJ1-2	CASDRGKGGYTF	TGTGCCAGTGACAGGGGTAAGGGTGGCTACACCTTC
.	.	TRBV7-2	TRBJ2-3	CASSLTGEGTDTQYF	TGTGCCAGCAGCTTAACGGGAGAGGGCACAGATACGCAGTATTTT
TRBD1	.	TRBV19	TRBJ1-5	CASTTGDRSNQPQHF	TGTGCCAGTACCACCGGGGACAGATCCAATCAGCCCCAGCATTTT
.	many	TRBV7-3	TRBJ2-1	CASSSGPSNEQFF	TGTGCCAGCAGTTCTGGGCCGAGCAATGAGCAGTTCTTC
.	.	TRBV28	TRBJ1-4	CASRGGGYEKLFF	TGTGCCAGCCGTGGGGGCGGATATGAAAAACTGTTTTTT
.	once	TRBV5-1	TRBJ1-3	CASSLSGATGGNTIYF	TGCGCCAGCAGCTTGAGTGGTGCGACGGGTGGAAACACCATATATTTT
TRBD1	.	TRBV7-9	TRBJ2-3	CASSYQLGQLYTQYF	TGTGCCAGCAGCTACCAACTGGGACAGTTATATACGCAGTATTTT
.	.	TRBV3-1/TRBV3-2	TRBJ1-2	CASSQEGSGVRGPIYGYTF	TGTGCCAGCAGCCAAGAGGGCTCAGGGGTGAGGGGCCCCATCTATGGCTACACCTTC
.	.	TRBV10-2	TRBJ2-4	CASSGGSGIQYF	TGCGCCAGCAGCGGAGGGTCTGGCATTCAGTACTTC
TRBD2	once	TRBV27	TRBJ2-1	CASSPGLAVYNEQFF	TGTGCCAGCAGTCCGGGACTAGCGGTCTACAATGAGCAGTTCTTC
TRBD1	.	TRBV19	TRBJ1-1	CASSIGTGGNGAFF	TGTGCCAGTAGTATAGGGACAGGGGGCAACGGAGCTTTCTTT
.	.	TRBV5-4	TRBJ2-7	CASSFRTPSSYEQYF	TGTGCCAGCAGCTTTCGGACACCAAGCTCCTACGAGCAGTACTTC
TRBD2	.	TRBV11-3	TRBJ2-7	CASSPDGRYEQYF	TGTGCCAGCAGCCCCGACGGGAGGTACGAGCAGTACTTC
.	.	TRBV28	TRBJ1-5	CASRPTGTNGNQPQHF	TGTGCCAGCAGACCTACAGGGACAAATGGCAATCAGCCCCAGCATTTT
.	once	TRBV5-1	TRBJ1-4	CASSWDSGSNGKLFF	TGCGCCAGCAGCTGGGATTCAGGGTCAAATGGAAAACTGTTTTTT
TRBD2	.	TRBV5-6	TRBJ2-3	CASSPAGLAGGADTQYF	TGTGCCAGCAGCCCGGCGGGCCTAGCGGGGGGGGCAGATACGCAGTATTTT
.	.	TRBV9	TRBJ2-1	CASSVVERSSYNEQFF	TGTGCCAGCAGCGTAGTAGAGCGGAGCTCCTACAATGAGCAGTTCTTC
.	.	TRBV30	TRBJ1-5	CAWSEQGLSNQPQHF	TGTGCCTGGAGCGAGCAGGGTCTTAGCAATCAGCCCCAGCATTTT
.	.	TRBV7-9	TRBJ2-7	CASSLLTQGDPYEQYF	TGTGCCAGCAGCTTACTAACTCAGGGCGATCCCTACGAGCAGTACTTC
.	few	TRBV19	TRBJ1-2	CASIGASDYGYTF	TGTGCCAGTATAGGAGCGTCAGACTATGGCTACACCTTC
.	.	TRBV5-5	TRBJ2-7	CASSRGYSYEQYF	TGTGCCAGCAGTAGAGGCTACTCCTACGAGCAGTACTTC
.	.	TRBV9	TRBJ1-3	CASSKTMGQGGNTIYF	TGTGCCAGCAGCAAAACTATGGGGCAGGGAGGAAACACCATATATTTT
.	.	TRBV11-2	TRBJ1-2	CASRSTRASYTF	TGTGCCAGCAGGTCTACGAGGGCCAGCTACACCTTC
TRBD1	.	TRBV9	TRBJ1-5	CASSVGGTGNQPQHF	TGTGCCAGCAGCGTAGGGGGGACAGGCAATCAGCCCCAGCATTTT
TRBD2	few	TRBV4-2	TRBJ2-7	CASSHSGGAYEQYF	TGTGCCAGCAGCCATAGCGGGGGAGCCTACGAGCAGTACTTC
.	.	TRBV5-1	TRBJ1-4	CASSLGVNEKLFF	TGCGCCAGCAGCTTGGGAGTTAATGAAAAACTGTTTTTT
.	.	TRBV2	TRBJ1-2	CASSEAGEVSYGYTF	TGTGCCAGCAGTGAAGCGGGGGAGGTCTCCTATGGCTACACCTTC
.	.	TRBV11-2	TRBJ1-5	CASSSGDNQPQHF	TGTGCCAGCAGCTCAGGGGACAATCAGCCCCAGCATTTT
TRBD1	.	TRBV7-2	TRBJ1-4	CASSYQGAKEKLFF	TGTGCCAGCAGTTATCAGGGGGCCAAGGAAAAACTGTTTTTT
.	.	TRBV3-1/TRBV3-2	TRBJ2-1	CASSQGTGDEQFF	TGTGCCAGCAGCCAAGGTACGGGGGATGAGCAGTTCTTC
.	.	TRBV5-6	TRBJ2-5	CASSQTGQPGWETQYF	TGTGCCAGCAGCCAAACAGGACAGCCCGGGTGGGAGACCCAGTACTTC
.	.	TRBV27	TRBJ2-3	CASSLSPTGGTRDTQYF	TGTGCCAGCAGTTTATCTCCAACCGGGGGGACAAGAGATACGCAGTATTTT
.	.	TRBV2	TRBJ1-1	CASRRTETNTEAFF	TGTGCCAGCAGGAGGACAGAAACGAACACTGAAGCTTTCTTT
TRBD1	.	TRBV24-1	TRBJ1-5	CATRGQGSNQPQHF	TGTGCCACCAGGGGACAGGGGAGCAATCAGCCCCAGCATTTT
TRBD2	.	TRBV7-3	TRBJ2-3	CASSSPGGGTDTQYF	TGTGCCAGCAGCTCACCGGGGGGAGGCACAGATACGCAGTATTTT
TRBD2	.	TRBV7-9	TRBJ2-1	CASSSGGTNPNEQFF	TGTGCCAGCAGCTCGGGAGGGACTAACCCGAATGAGCAGTTCTTC
TRBD1	.	TRBV4-3	TRBJ2-2	CASSQLRDREGLDPNTGELFF	TGCGCCAGCAGCCAACTCAGGGACAGGGAGGGCCTTGATCCGAACACCGGGGAGCTGTTTTTT
.	.	TRBV7-2	TRBJ2-7	CASSLESRVLNHYEQYF	TGTGCCAGCAGCTTAGAATCCAGGGTATTGAATCACTACGAGCAGTACTTC
.	.	TRBV7-9	TRBJ1-1	CASAGWAGQNTEAFF	TGTGCCAGCGCAGGGTGGGCAGGTCAGAACACTGAAGCTTTCTTT